This TCR beta chain was found in a study of T cell repertoires in cytomegalovirus infection. A single record per CDR3 protein comes from TCRdb applying MiXCR to the reads. The repertoire holds around 300,000 distinct CDR3 sequences, with roughly 26% as singletons. The germline CDR1 and CDR2 sequences are SNHLY and FYNNEI. The J segment lost 6 bases and the V segment lost 2 bases, leaving 12 bases of the junction unmatched. The CDR3 is 17 amino acids. The TCR sequence derives from a human donor in good health (CMV status not recorded). Some clones in this sample may be carry-over from other donors' samples. The sample consisted of PBMCs. V gene TRBV2 combines with J gene TRBJ1-5; 8 nucleotides match TRBD1. DNA for the CDR3: TGTGCCAGCAGTGAATCGGGCTCGGGGACAGGCCGTCAGCCCCAGCATTTT. It translates to CASSESGSGTGRQPQHF.